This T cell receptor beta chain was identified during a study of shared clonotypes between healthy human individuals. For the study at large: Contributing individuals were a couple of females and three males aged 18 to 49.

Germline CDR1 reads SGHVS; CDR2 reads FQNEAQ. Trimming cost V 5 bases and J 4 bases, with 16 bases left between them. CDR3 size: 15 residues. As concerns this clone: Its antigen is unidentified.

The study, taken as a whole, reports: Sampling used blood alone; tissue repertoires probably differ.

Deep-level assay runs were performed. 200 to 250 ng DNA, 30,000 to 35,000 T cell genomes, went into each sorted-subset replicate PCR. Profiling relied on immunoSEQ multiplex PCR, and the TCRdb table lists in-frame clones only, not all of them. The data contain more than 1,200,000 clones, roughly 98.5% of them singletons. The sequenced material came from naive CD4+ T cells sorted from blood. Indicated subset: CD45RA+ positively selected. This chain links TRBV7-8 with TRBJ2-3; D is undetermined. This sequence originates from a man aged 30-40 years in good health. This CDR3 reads CASSPLGPGADTQYF. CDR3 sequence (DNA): TGTGCCAGCAGCCCCCTCGGGCCTGGGGCAGATACGCAGTATTTT.